One and the same sample provided the 29 T cell receptor beta chains below, sequenced in a study of blood T cell repertoires in COVID-19. Sequenced by immunoSEQ multiplex PCR; TCRdb stores in-frame clones only, minus some. The table has some 460,000 clones, roughly 87% seen once; the top ten hold roughly 0.7%. The sample consisted of PBMCs or T cells enriched from blood (not recorded which). Every receptor here comes from a young woman who had recovered from COVID-19.

The chain employs TRBV4-2 and TRBJ2-1; the D gene is possibly TRBD1 (6 bases). Germline V gives CDR1 LGHNA, CDR2 YNFKEQ. The V end was cut by 0 bases, the J end by 7 bases, with 13 bases between. CDR3 length equals 15 residues. CDR3 residues: CASSQDRRTDNEQFF. Written as DNA, the CDR3 is TGTGCCAGCAGCCAAGATAGGAGGACAGATAATGAGCAGTTCTTC.

The rearrangement joins TRBV4-1 to TRBJ1-5, with a weak D call TRBD1 (5 bases). V gave up 1 base and J gave up 3 bases, with 16 bases separating them. The CDR3 spans 17 residues. The germline V gene encodes CDR1 MGHRA and CDR2 YSYEKL. CDR3 loop: CASSQGVTMGLNQPQHF. In DNA form, the CDR3 reads TGCGCCAGCAGCCAAGGGGTGACGATGGGGCTCAATCAGCCCCAGCATTTT.

This sequence joins TRBV3-1 (or the pseudogene TRBV3-2) and TRBJ2-7; possibly TRBD2 for D (6 bases). Trimming shortened V by 5 bases and J by 6 bases, and 20 bases separated the two germline ends. The CDR3 has 15 residues. Germline CDR1 and CDR2: LGHDT and YNNKEL (reference sequence). DNA of the CDR3: TGTGCCAGCAGCTCCCTCCGGGACTTTTCCCTCGAGCAGTACTTC. Protein sequence: CASSSLRDFSLEQYF.

This clone occurred a few times. Other DNA sequences of this sample code for an identical CDR3. V is TRBV6-5 and J is TRBJ2-7; D is possibly TRBD2 (5 bases). Germline CDR1 reads MNHEY; CDR2 reads SVGAGI. Trimming left V 8 bases short and J 3 bases short, with 11 bases between. This CDR3 is 12 amino acids long. CDR3 in amino acids: CASSRTGYEQYF. The CDR3 DNA reads TGTGCCAGCTCCCGGACTGGCTACGAGCAGTACTTC.

The V gene is TRBV5-5, the J gene TRBJ2-7, with D tentatively TRBD2 (5 bases). In germline, CDR1 is SGHKS, CDR2 YYEKEE (reference sequence). Trimming pared 4 bases from V and 2 bases from J, leaving 10 bases between. The length of the CDR3 is 13 residues. Written as DNA, the CDR3 is TGTGCCAGCAGCCACGGACTGACCTACGAGCAGTACTTC. Translating gives CASSHGLTYEQYF.

The sample holds a few counts of this clone. In the same sample, other DNA sequences code for this CDR3. This chain connects TRBV12-3 or TRBV12-4 to TRBJ1-2, with 9 bases matching TRBD1. V was pared by 5 bases and J by 8 bases, with 6 bases of the junction left unmatched. CDR3 length: 13 residues. CDR3 bases: TGTGCCAGCAGTCTGGGACAGGGTGGAGGCTACACCTTC. This gives the protein CASSLGQGGGYTF.

J is TRBJ1-4 and V is TRBV10-3; D possibly corresponds to TRBD1 (5 bases). The V gene's germline CDR1 is ENHRY and CDR2 SYGVKD. The CDR3 consists of 14 residues. The V gene lost 10 bases and the J gene lost 4 bases, with 16 bases spanning the gap. This CDR3 reads CATRTDSLNEKLFF. DNA of the CDR3: TGTGCCACCCGAACCGACAGCCTTAATGAAAAACTGTTTTTT.

The CDR3 spells CASSHPFRGSSGNTIYF. The CDR3 DNA reads as TGTGCCAGCAGCCACCCATTCAGGGGAAGCTCTGGAAACACCATATATTTT. V and J are TRBV4-2 and TRBJ1-3; a possible D gene is TRBD1 (6 bases). In germline, CDR1 is LGHNA, CDR2 YNFKEQ. The CDR3 extends over 17 amino acids. Trimming pared 3 bases from V and 0 bases from J, leaving 15 bases between.

The chain couples TRBV6-2 or TRBV6-3 to TRBJ1-5; D not certain. Trimming took off 5 bases at V and 0 bases at J, with 11 bases between the two ends. Germline V gives CDR1 MNHEY, CDR2 SVGEGT. The CDR3 is made up of 15 amino acids. CDR3 protein: CASSPRLHSNQPQHF. The CDR3 DNA follows: TGTGCCAGCAGTCCACGACTCCATAGCAATCAGCCCCAGCATTTT.

The V gene is TRBV12-2, the J gene TRBJ2-7; the D call in the table, TRBD2, was not verified against the DNA. TRBV12-2 is a known pseudogene. CDR3 length: 17 residues. The CDR3 nucleotides are TGTGCAAGTCGCTTTAGTCCCGGGATCCCTGTTTACTGCGAGCAGTACTTC. Amino acid sequence: CASRFSPGIPVYCEQYF.

This clone appeared a few times. The chain combines TRBV2 with TRBJ1-2, with D unresolved. V lost 6 bases, J lost 6 bases, and 8 bases lay in between. Germline CDR1 SNHLY, CDR2 FYNNEI. The length of the CDR3 is 11 residues. This CDR3 is CASRRVDGYTF. As DNA, the CDR3 is TGTGCCAGCAGGAGGGTTGATGGCTACACCTTC.

The chain employs TRBV3-1 (or the pseudogene TRBV3-2) and TRBJ1-1; D is unresolved. Deletions cut 0 bases from V and 8 bases from J, with 13 bases between. Germline-derived CDR1 and CDR2 are LGHDT and YNNKEL (reference sequence). This CDR3 is built from 14 residues. DNA for the CDR3: TGTGCCAGCAGCCAAGACGGCTACTATGCCGAAGCTTTCTTT. Protein sequence: CASSQDGYYAEAFF.

CDR3 DNA sequence: TGCGCCAGCAGCCAAGAGGGGACAGCACATAATTCACCCCTCCACTTT. Protein: CASSQEGTAHNSPLHF. V is TRBV4-1 and J is TRBJ1-6, with 7 bases matching TRBD1. V trimming: 0 bases; J trimming: 5 bases; junction bases outside the gene matches: 4. This CDR3 contains 16 residues. Per germline, CDR1 MGHRA and CDR2 YSYEKL.

The V call is TRBV5-1, the J call TRBJ2-7; the D gene is possibly TRBD1 (5 bases). The ends were cut back, 3 bases at V and 7 bases at J, with 8 bases in the middle. There are 11 residues in the CDR3. The V gene's germline CDR1 is SGHRS and CDR2 YFSETQ. CDR3 loop: CASSSYREQYF. In DNA, the CDR3 is TGCGCCAGCAGCTCATACAGGGAGCAGTACTTC. Together with reference TRBV5-1 and TRBJ2-7, the CDR3 gives the full variable domain: KAGVTQTPRYLIKTRGQQVTLSCSPISGHRSVSWYQQTPGQGLQFLFEYFSETQRNKGNFPGRFSGRQFSNSRSEMNVSTLELGDSALYLCASSSYREQYFGPGTRLTVT.

J is TRBJ1-5 and V is TRBV19, with 8 positions matching TRBD1. Looked up from germline, CDR1 is LNHDA and CDR2 is SQIVND (reference sequence). The V gene end was trimmed by 5 bases and the J gene end by 1 base; junction bases not matched to a gene: 10. The CDR3 covers 17 residues. CDR3 coding DNA: TGTGCCAGTAGTTCACCCAGGGGGCCCGGAAGCAATCAGCCCCAGCATTTT. It specifies CASSSPRGPGSNQPQHF. The full variable domain, rest sourced from reference TRBV19 and TRBJ1-5, is DGGITQSPKYLFRKEGQNVTLSCEQNLNHDAMYWYRQDPGQGLRLIYYSQIVNDFQKGDIAEGYSVSREKKESFPLTVTSAQKNPTAFYLCASSSPRGPGSNQPQHFGDGTRLSIL.

The chain employs TRBV5-1 and TRBJ2-3, with 7 bases matching TRBD2. The CDR3 length is 19 residues. Germline lookup yields CDR1 SGHRS and CDR2 YFSETQ. V lost 3 bases to trimming and J lost 5 bases; unmatched junction nucleotides: 21. The DNA for the CDR3 is TGCGCCAGCAGCTGGATTGGGGTGGAACAGCGGGAAGTAGGAGATACGCAGTATTTT. Protein: CASSWIGVEQREVGDTQYF.

CDR3 residues: CSVQVSGVGEKLFF. DNA of the CDR3: TGCAGCGTCCAAGTTTCAGGGGTCGGTGAAAAACTGTTTTTT. The gene calls are TRBV29-1 and TRBJ1-4, with a possible D match to TRBD1 (6 bases). The germline V gene has CDR1 SQVTM and CDR2 ANQGSEA. Between the trimmed V and J ends, which lost 6 bases and 7 bases, there was a span of 18 bases. CDR3 size: 14 residues.

The chain has TRBV6-5 and TRBJ1-1; D uncertain. The V gene's germline CDR1 is MNHEY and CDR2 SVGAGI. V gave up 0 bases and J gave up 1 base, with 9 bases separating them. CDR3 length: 15 amino acids. CDR3 nucleotides: TGTGCCAGCAGTTACTCGATACGGGGGAACACTGAAGCTTTCTTT. Amino acid sequence: CASSYSIRGNTEAFF.

This clone has only one observation. The chain employs TRBV5-4 and TRBJ2-1; TRBD2 agrees at 9 bases. The V gene's germline CDR1 is SGHNT and CDR2 YYREEE (reference sequence). J lost 2 bases, V lost 7 bases, and 7 bases had no gene match. The CDR3 is made up of 15 amino acids. CDR3 DNA: TGTGCCAGCTATAGCGGGGGCTCAACCTACAATGAGCAGTTCTTC. As protein: CASYSGGSTYNEQFF.

The V and J genes are TRBV2 and TRBJ1-6; TRBD1 matches 8 bases. With 10 bases clipped from V and 9 bases from J, the junction kept 5 bases outside the gene matches. The germline gives CDR1 SNHLY, CDR2 FYNNEI. The CDR3 is 12 residues long. The DNA of the CDR3 is TGTGCCACCGGACAGGGAGGTTCACCCCTCCACTTT. The encoded protein is CATGQGGSPLHF.

The rearrangement joins TRBV12-5 to TRBJ2-1, with 8 bases that match TRBD2. The V gene's germline CDR1 is LGHNT and CDR2 FRNRAP. V trimming: 5 bases; J trimming: 9 bases; junction bases outside the gene matches: 6. The CDR3 runs 13 residues. The CDR3 DNA follows: TGTGCTAGTGGTACCGGGGGGGCGGTTGAGCAGTTCTTC. Its protein product is CASGTGGAVEQFF.

V and J are TRBV3-1 (or the pseudogene TRBV3-2) and TRBJ2-1, with TRBD2 matching over 11 bases. With V trimmed by 0 bases and J by 7 bases, 8 bases remained unmatched. The CDR3 covers 17 residues. Germline-derived CDR1 and CDR2 are LGHDT and YNNKEL (reference sequence). CDR3 DNA sequence: TGTGCCAGCAGCCAAGATGCTAGCGGGGGGCCGGGGAATGAGCAGTTCTTC. The encoded protein is CASSQDASGGPGNEQFF.

V gene TRBV4-1 combines with J gene TRBJ1-3; unclear D gene. Trimming cost V 4 bases and J 4 bases, with 11 bases left between them. The germline CDR1 and CDR2 sequences are MGHRA and YSYEKL. The CDR3 consists of 14 residues. CDR3 bases: TGCGCCAGCAGCCCCCTTGGTAGAGGAAACACCATATATTTT. Its protein is CASSPLGRGNTIYF.

V usage is TRBV15 and J usage is TRBJ1-6, with 8 bases aligning to TRBD1. The CDR3 has 15 residues. V shed 4 bases and J 9 bases; nucleotides not matched to a gene: 8. Germline lookup yields CDR1 LNHNV and CDR2 YYDKDF (reference sequence). The CDR3 region has the DNA TGTGCCACCAGCACCACAGGGGGACTCTCTTCACCCCTCCACTTT. Its protein is CATSTTGGLSSPLHF.

This clone was found a few times. This chain joins TRBV30 and TRBJ1-5, with D tentatively TRBD1 (6 bases). CDR1 and CDR2 from the germline V gene are GTSNPN and SVGIG (reference sequence). Trimming took 7 bases from V and 5 from J, leaving 15 bases between them. This CDR3 spans 13 amino acids. Written as DNA, the CDR3 is TGTGCCTACAGCGGCAGGGGTTATCAGCCCCAGCATTTT. Its protein is CAYSGRGYQPQHF. Supplemented by reference TRBV30 and TRBJ1-5, the full variable domain reads SQTIHQWPATLVQPVGSPLSLECTVEGTSNPNLYWYRQAAGRGLQLLFYSVGIGQISSEVPQNLSASRPQDRQFILSSKKLLLSDSGFYLCAYSGRGYQPQHFGDGTRLSIL.

The V and J genes are TRBV7-9 and TRBJ2-1, with 7 bases that match TRBD2. V shed 5 bases and J 4 bases; nucleotides not matched to a gene: 8. CDR3 size: 15 residues. Germline CDR1 and CDR2: SEHNR and FQNEAQ (reference sequence). CDR3 sequence: CASSPLAGVYNEQFF. In nucleotides, the CDR3 is TGTGCCAGCAGCCCCCTCGCGGGGGTATACAATGAGCAGTTCTTC.

V usage is TRBV7-9 and J usage is TRBJ2-5, with a tentative D call TRBD2 (6 bases). The V end lost 5 bases, the J end lost 6 bases, and 16 bases lay between the germline ends. Germline V CDR1 and CDR2: SEHNR, FQNEAQ (reference sequence). CDR3 length equals 14 residues. The CDR3 reads CASSGGGGIKTQYF. For the CDR3, the DNA is TGTGCCAGCAGCGGGGGAGGTGGGATAAAGACCCAGTACTTC. Filled out from reference TRBV7-9 and TRBJ2-5, the complete variable domain reads DTGVSQNPRHKITKRGQNVTFRCDPISEHNRLYWYRQTLGQGPEFLTYFQNEAQLEKSRLLSDRFSAERPKGSFSTLEIQRTEQGDSAMYLCASSGGGGIKTQYFGPGTRLLVL.

The V call is TRBV30, the J call TRBJ2-2; 7 bases match TRBD2. J was trimmed by 1 base and V by 1 base; bases with no gene match: 6. CDR1 is GTSNPN, CDR2 SVGIG, per germline (reference sequence). The CDR3 sequence is 16 residues long. The CDR3 spells CAWSAPQRGNTGELFF. In DNA form, the CDR3 reads TGTGCCTGGAGTGCCCCACAGCGGGGGAACACCGGGGAGCTGTTTTTT.

This clone appeared a few times. Other DNA sequences in this specimen translate into the identical CDR3. This chain joins TRBV7-9 and TRBJ2-7; D remains unclear. The CDR3 loop spans 11 amino acids. From germline, CDR1 is SEHNR and CDR2 FQNEAQ (reference sequence). With 6 bases removed from V and 2 bases from J, the gap between germline ends came to 5 bases. The CDR3 protein is CASSSAYEQYF. For the CDR3, the DNA is TGTGCCAGCAGTTCCGCCTACGAGCAGTACTTC.